A single sample gave rise to the 5 T cell receptor beta chains below, sequenced in a study of shared clonotypes between healthy human individuals. The repertoire was sequenced with immunoSEQ multiplex PCR; TCRdb's copy has only in-frame clones and lacks some. The sample comprises 2 million to 2.5 million clones, nearly 97% of which are singletons, and roughly 0.13% rests with the top ten. The sample comprised naive CD4+ T cells sorted from blood. Indicated subset: CD45RA+ positively selected. The receptors were gathered from a man between 18 and 35 years old in good health.

The chain combines TRBV2 with TRBJ1-2, with 9 bases matching TRBD1. The CDR3 has 12 residues. With 5 bases clipped from V and 9 bases from J, the junction kept 4 bases outside the gene matches. Germline V gene data show CDR1 as SNHLY and CDR2 as FYNNEI. The CDR3: CASSPGTGSYTF. In nucleotides, the CDR3 is TGTGCCAGCAGTCCCGGGACAGGGAGCTACACCTTC.

The V call is TRBV2, the J call TRBJ2-7; TRBD1 matches at 8 bases. This CDR3 comprises 14 residues. The V segment lost 6 bases and the J segment 0 bases; nucleotides outside the gene matches: 4. The germline V gene has CDR1 SNHLY and CDR2 FYNNEI. CDR3 residues: CASSLDRDSYEQYF. CDR3 DNA sequence: TGTGCCAGCAGCCTGGACAGGGACTCCTACGAGCAGTACTTC.

This rearrangement joins TRBV27 to TRBJ2-5; D not certain. Germline assignment: CDR1 MNHEY and CDR2 SMNVEV (reference sequence). This CDR3 is built from 13 residues. CDR3 residues: CGNWASLQETQYF. In nucleotides, the CDR3 is TGTGGAAATTGGGCGTCCCTCCAAGAGACCCAGTACTTC.

This chain joins TRBV4-1 and TRBJ1-1, with TRBD1 matching over 10 bases. V shed 4 bases and J 3 bases; nucleotides not matched to a gene: 8. This CDR3 is built from 16 residues. CDR1 and CDR2 (germline): MGHRA, YSYEKL. CDR3 nucleotide sequence: TGCGCCAGCAGCCCGGGACAGGGGCGCATGGACACTGAAGCTTTCTTT. Its translation: CASSPGQGRMDTEAFF.

The chain couples TRBV4-1 to TRBJ2-7; 8 bases are shared with TRBD2. V was clipped by 0 bases and J by 3 bases; unmatched bases: 10. In germline, CDR1 is MGHRA, CDR2 YSYEKL. CDR3 length: 17 amino acids. The CDR3 reads CASSQDHRSGGHYEQYF. The CDR3 nucleotides read TGCGCCAGCAGCCAAGATCATAGAAGCGGGGGCCACTACGAGCAGTACTTC.